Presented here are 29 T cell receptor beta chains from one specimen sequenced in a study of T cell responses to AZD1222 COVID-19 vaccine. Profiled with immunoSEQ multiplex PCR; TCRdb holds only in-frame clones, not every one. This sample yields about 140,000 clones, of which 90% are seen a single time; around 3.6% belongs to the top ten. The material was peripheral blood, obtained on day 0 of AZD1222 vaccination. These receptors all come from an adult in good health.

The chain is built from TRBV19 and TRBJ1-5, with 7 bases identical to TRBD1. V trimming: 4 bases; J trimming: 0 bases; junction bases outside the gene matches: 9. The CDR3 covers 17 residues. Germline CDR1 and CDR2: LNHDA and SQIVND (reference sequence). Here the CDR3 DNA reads TGTGCCAGTAGTACCCCTAACAGGGGACATAGCAATCAGCCCCAGCATTTT. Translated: CASSTPNRGHSNQPQHF.

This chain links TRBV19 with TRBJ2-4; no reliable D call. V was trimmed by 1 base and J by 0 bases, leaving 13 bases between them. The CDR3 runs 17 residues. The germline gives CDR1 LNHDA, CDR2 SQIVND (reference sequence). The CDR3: CASSIVNLREAKNIQYF. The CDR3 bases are TGTGCCAGTAGTATAGTAAACTTAAGGGAAGCCAAAAACATTCAGTACTTC.

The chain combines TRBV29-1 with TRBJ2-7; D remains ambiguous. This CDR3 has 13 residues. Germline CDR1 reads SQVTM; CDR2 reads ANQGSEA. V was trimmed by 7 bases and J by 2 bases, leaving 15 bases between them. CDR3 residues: CSASIPGPYEQYF. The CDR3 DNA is TGCAGCGCTAGTATTCCGGGTCCCTACGAGCAGTACTTC.

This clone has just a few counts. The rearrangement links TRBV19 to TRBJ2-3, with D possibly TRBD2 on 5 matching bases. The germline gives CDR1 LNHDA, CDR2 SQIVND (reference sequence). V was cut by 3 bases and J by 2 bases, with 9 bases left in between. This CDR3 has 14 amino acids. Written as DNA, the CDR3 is TGTGCCAGTAGTATCGGACTGAACACAGATACGCAGTATTTT. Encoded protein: CASSIGLNTDTQYF.

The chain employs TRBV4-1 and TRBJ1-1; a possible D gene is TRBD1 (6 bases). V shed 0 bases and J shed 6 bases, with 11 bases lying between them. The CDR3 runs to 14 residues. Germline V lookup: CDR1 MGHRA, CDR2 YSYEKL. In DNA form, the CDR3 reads TGCGCCAGCAGCCAAGAAAACAGGGCCGCTGAAGCTTTCTTT. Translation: CASSQENRAAEAFF.

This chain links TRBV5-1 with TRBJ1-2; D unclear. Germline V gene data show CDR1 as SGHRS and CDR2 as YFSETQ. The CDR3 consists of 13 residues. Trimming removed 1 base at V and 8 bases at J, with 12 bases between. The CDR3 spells CASSLPGPGGYTF. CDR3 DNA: TGCGCCAGCAGCTTGCCAGGTCCGGGGGGCTACACCTTC. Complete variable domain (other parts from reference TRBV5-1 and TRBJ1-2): KAGVTQTPRYLIKTRGQQVTLSCSPISGHRSVSWYQQTPGQGLQFLFEYFSETQRNKGNFPGRFSGRQFSNSRSEMNVSTLELGDSALYLCASSLPGPGGYTFGSGTRLTVV.

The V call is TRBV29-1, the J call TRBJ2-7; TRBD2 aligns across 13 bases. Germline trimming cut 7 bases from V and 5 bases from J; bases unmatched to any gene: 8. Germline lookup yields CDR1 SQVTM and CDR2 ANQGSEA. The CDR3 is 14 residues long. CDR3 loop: CSAGTSGVRHEQYF. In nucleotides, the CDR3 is TGCAGCGCCGGGACTAGCGGGGTTAGACACGAGCAGTACTTC.

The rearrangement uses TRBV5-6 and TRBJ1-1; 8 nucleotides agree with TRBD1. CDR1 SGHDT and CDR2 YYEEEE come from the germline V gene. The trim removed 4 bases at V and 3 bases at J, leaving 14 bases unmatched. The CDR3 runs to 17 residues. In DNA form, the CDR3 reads TGTGCCAGCAGCCCACCCCCACGGACAGGGTATGACACTGAAGCTTTCTTT. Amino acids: CASSPPPRTGYDTEAFF.

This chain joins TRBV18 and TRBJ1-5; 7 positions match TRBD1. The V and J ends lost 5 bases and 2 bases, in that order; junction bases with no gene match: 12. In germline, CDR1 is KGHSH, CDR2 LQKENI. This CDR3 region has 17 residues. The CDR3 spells CASSSRQGGIGNQPQHF. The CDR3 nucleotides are TGTGCCAGCTCATCCAGACAGGGTGGGATCGGCAATCAGCCCCAGCATTTT.

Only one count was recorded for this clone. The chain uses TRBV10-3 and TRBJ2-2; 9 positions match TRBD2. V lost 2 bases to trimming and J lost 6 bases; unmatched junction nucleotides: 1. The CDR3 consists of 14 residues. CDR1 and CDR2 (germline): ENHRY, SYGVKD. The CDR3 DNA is TGTGCCATCAGTGAGGGGACTAGCCCCGGGGAGCTGTTTTTT. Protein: CAISEGTSPGELFF.

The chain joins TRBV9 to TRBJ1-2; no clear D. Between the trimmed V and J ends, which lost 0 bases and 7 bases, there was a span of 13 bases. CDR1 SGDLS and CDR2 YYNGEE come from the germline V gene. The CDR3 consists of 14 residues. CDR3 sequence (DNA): TGTGCCAGCAGCGTAGGGCTCCCGGCGGGTGGCTACACCTTC. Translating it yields CASSVGLPAGGYTF.

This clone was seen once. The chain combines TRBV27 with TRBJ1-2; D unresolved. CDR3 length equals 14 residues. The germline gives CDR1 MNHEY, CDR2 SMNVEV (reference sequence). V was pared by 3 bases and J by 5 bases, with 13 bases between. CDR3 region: CASSFRARAYGYTF. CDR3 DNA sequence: TGTGCCAGCAGTTTCCGCGCGAGGGCATATGGCTACACCTTC.

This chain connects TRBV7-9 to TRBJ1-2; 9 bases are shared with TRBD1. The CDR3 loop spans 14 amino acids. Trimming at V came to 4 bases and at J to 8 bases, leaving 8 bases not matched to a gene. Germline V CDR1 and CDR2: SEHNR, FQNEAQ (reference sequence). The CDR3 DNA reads TGTGCCAGCAGCTCACTACAGGGGGCGGAAGGCTACACCTTC. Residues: CASSSLQGAEGYTF.

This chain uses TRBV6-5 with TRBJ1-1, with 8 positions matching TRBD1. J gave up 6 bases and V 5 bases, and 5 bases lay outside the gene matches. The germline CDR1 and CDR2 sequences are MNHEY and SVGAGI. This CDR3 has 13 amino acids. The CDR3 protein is CASSLDREAEAFF. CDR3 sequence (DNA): TGTGCCAGCAGTCTGGACAGGGAGGCTGAAGCTTTCTTT.

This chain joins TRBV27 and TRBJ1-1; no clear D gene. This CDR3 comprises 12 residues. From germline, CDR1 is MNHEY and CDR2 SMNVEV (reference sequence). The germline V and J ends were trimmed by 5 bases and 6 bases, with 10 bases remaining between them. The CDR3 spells CASSPRGSEAFF. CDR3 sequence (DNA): TGTGCCAGCAGTCCTCGGGGTTCTGAAGCTTTCTTT.

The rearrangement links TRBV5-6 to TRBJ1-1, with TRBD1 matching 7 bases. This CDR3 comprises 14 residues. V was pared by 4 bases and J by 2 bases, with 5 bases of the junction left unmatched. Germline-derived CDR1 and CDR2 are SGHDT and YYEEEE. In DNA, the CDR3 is TGTGCCAGCAGCGTGGGACAGAAAAACACTGAAGCTTTCTTT. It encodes CASSVGQKNTEAFF. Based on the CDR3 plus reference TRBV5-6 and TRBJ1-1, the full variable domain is DAGVTQSPTHLIKTRGQQVTLRCSPKSGHDTVSWYQQALGQGPQFIFQYYEEEERQRGNFPDRFSGHQFPNYSSELNVNALLLGDSALYLCASSVGQKNTEAFFGQGTRLTVV.

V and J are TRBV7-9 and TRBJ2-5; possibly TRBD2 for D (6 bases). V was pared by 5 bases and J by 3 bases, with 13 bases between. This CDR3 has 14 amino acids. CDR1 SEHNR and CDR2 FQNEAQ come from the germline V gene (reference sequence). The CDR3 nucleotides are TGTGCCAGCAGCCCCCCGGGAGTAAAAGAGACCCAGTACTTC. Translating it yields CASSPPGVKETQYF.

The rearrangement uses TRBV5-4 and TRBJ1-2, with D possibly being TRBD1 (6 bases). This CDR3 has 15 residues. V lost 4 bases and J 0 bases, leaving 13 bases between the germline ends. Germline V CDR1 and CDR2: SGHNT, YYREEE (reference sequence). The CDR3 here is CASSPVQGPNYGYTF. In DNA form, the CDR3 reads TGTGCCAGCAGCCCCGTACAGGGCCCTAACTATGGCTACACCTTC.

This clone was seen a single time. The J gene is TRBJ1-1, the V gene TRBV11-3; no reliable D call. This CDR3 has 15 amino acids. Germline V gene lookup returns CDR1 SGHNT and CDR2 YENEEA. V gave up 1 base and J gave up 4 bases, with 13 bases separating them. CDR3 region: CASSLAQSSGTEAFF. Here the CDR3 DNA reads TGTGCCAGCAGCTTAGCCCAATCGTCTGGCACTGAAGCTTTCTTT.

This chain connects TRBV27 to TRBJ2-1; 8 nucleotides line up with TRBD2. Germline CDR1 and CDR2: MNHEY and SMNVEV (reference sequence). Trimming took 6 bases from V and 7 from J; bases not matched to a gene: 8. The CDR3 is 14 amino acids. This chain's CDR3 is CASRDLAGGNEQFF. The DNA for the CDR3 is TGTGCCAGCAGAGATCTAGCGGGTGGAAATGAGCAGTTCTTC.

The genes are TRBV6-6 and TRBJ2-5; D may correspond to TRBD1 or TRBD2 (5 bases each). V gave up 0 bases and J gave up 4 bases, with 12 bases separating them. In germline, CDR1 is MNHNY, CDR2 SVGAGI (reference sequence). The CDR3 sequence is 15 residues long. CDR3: CASSYSFEGPETQYF. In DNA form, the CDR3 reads TGTGCCAGCAGTTACTCCTTTGAGGGGCCAGAGACCCAGTACTTC.

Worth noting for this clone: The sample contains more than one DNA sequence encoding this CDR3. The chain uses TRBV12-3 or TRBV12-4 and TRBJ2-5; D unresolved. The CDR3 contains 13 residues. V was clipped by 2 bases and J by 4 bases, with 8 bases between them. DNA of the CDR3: TGTGCCAGCAGTTTATCAGGAGTAGAGACCCAGTACTTC. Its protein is CASSLSGVETQYF.

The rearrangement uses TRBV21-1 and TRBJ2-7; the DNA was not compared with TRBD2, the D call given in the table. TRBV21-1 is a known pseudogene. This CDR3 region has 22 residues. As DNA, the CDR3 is TGTGCCAGCAGCAAAGAAGGAGCGCAGTCGCGGGACTCACTAGAGGGGATTTACGAGCAGTACTTC. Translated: CASSKEGAQSRDSLEGIYEQYF.

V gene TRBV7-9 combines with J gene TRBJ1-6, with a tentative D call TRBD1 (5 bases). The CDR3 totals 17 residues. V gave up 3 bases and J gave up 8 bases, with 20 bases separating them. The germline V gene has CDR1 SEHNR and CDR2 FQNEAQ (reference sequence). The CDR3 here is CASSFSDPGIIDSPLHF. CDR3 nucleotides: TGTGCCAGCAGCTTCTCCGACCCAGGGATAATCGATTCACCCCTCCACTTT.

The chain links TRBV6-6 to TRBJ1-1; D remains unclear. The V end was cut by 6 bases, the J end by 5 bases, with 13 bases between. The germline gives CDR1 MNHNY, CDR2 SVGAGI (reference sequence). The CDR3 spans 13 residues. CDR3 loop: CASSYGRSTEAFF. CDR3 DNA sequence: TGTGCCAGCAGCTACGGCCGGAGTACTGAAGCTTTCTTT.

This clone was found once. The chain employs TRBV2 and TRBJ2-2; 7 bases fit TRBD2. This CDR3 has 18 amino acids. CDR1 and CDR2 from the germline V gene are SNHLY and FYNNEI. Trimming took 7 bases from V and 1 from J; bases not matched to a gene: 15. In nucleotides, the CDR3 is TGTGCCAGCACTATTATCCGCCTGGGCGGGGGGAACACCGGGGAGCTGTTTTTT. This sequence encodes CASTIIRLGGGNTGELFF.

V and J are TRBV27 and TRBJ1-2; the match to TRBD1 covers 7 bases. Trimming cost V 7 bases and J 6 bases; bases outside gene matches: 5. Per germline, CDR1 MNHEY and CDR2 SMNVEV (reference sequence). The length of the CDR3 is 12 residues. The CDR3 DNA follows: TGTGCCAGCACGACAGGGAACAATGGCTACACCTTC. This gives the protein CASTTGNNGYTF.

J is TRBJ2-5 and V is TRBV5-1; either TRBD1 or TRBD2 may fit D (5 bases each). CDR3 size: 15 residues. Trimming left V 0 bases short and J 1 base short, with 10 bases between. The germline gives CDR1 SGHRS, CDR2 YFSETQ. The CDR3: CASSLVATAQETQYF. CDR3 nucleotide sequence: TGCGCCAGCAGCTTGGTAGCGACAGCCCAAGAGACCCAGTACTTC.

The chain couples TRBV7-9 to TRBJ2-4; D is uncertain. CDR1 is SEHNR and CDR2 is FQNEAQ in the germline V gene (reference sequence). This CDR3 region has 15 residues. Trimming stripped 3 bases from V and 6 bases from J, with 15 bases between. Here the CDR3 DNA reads TGTGCCAGCAGCTTTGGGCGCCTGCCTCTAAACATTCAGTACTTC. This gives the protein CASSFGRLPLNIQYF.